The present T cell receptor (beta chain) was sequenced within a study of a mutant IDH1 vaccine in newly diagnosed glioma. General study points: Among patients, around 93% showed immune responses induced by the vaccine.

The sample's time point: week 35, safety follow-up. In every dose of vaccine, 300 ug of mutant IDH1 20-mer peptide was given alongside topical imiquimod. New WHO grade 3 or 4 IDH1-mutant, ATRX-lost astrocytomas were present in all donors. The assay was immunoSEQ multiplex PCR, and TCRdb's table has in-frame clones only and misses some. This sample has around 60,000 clones, with around 80% found just once. This clone counts as medium-sized. Its antigen is not identified. This CDR3 spans 14 amino acids. Trimming took off 3 bases at V and 3 bases at J, with 12 bases between the two ends. Germline-derived CDR1 and CDR2 are SGDLS and YYNGEE.

This sequence originates from a man aged 30 to 45 with glioma. The genes are TRBV9 and TRBJ1-2, with D tentatively TRBD1 (5 bases). The source was PBMCs, collected from a glioma patient whose treatment included an IDH1 peptide vaccine. The CDR3 loop is CASSAAGSHYGYTF. The CDR3 DNA reads as TGTGCCAGCAGCGCCGCAGGGAGTCACTATGGCTACACCTTC.